This T cell receptor (beta chain) was sequenced for a study of cytomegalovirus exposure and HLA in healthy donors. V lost 2 bases to trimming and J lost 1 base, with 16 bases between them. The germline CDR1 and CDR2 sequences are GTSNPN and SVGIG (reference sequence). The CDR3 is 16 residues long. Here immunoSEQ multiplex PCR was the method, and the copy in TCRdb shows in-frame clones only, minus some. The sample has 200,000 to 250,000 clones; around 80% are singletons. The donors were in the roughly 130-subject validation cohort; that cohort was separate from the roughly 700-subject first cohort. Sequencing was performed on PBMCs. This chain uses TRBV30 with TRBJ2-3; D possibly corresponds to TRBD2 (7 bases). The sequence was collected from a woman aged 25-40 years in good health and CMV-seropositive. The CDR3 protein is CAWSPSGTSGTDTQYF. The CDR3 coding sequence is TGTGCCTGGAGTCCCAGCGGGACATCGGGCACAGATACGCAGTATTTT. The variable domain in full, completed from reference TRBV30 and TRBJ2-3, reads SQTIHQWPATLVQPVGSPLSLECTVEGTSNPNLYWYRQAAGRGLQLLFYSVGIGQISSEVPQNLSASRPQDRQFILSSKKLLLSDSGFYLCAWSPSGTSGTDTQYFGPGTRLTVL.